This T cell receptor (beta chain) derives from a study of shared clonotypes between healthy human individuals. The germline gives CDR1 MNHNY, CDR2 SVGAGI (reference sequence). This CDR3 has 15 residues. V lost 4 bases, J lost 2 bases, and 14 bases lay in between. This table comes from immunoSEQ multiplex PCR, and its TCRdb copy is limited to in-frame clones, with some not included. Here the sample spans over 800,000 clones, around 92% being singletons. Naive CD8 cells, CD45RO-negative and positively selected for CCR7, excluded terminally differentiated effector memory CD45RA+ cells. Sequencing was performed on naive CD8+ T cells sorted from blood. The sequence derives from a man younger than 40 in good health. The chain is built from TRBV6-6 and TRBJ1-1; possibly TRBD1 for D (6 bases). CDR3 sequence: CASSSAGGGNTEAFF. The DNA of the CDR3 is TGTGCCAGCAGTTCCGCGGGAGGGGGAAACACTGAAGCTTTCTTT.